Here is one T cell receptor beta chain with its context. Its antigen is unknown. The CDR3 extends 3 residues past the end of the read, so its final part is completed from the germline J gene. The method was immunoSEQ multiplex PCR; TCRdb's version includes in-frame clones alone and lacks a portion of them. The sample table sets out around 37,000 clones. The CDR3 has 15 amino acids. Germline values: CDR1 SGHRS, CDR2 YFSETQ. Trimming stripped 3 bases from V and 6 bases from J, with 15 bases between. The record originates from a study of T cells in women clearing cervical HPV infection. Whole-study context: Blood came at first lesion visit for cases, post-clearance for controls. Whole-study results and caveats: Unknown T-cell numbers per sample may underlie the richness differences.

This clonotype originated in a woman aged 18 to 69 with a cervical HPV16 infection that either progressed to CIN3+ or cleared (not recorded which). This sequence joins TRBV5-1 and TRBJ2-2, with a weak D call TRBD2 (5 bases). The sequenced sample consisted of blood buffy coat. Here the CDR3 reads CASSSSGVGSGELFF. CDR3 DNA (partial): TGCGCCAGCAGCTCGTCCGGGGTAGGTTCCGGGGAG.